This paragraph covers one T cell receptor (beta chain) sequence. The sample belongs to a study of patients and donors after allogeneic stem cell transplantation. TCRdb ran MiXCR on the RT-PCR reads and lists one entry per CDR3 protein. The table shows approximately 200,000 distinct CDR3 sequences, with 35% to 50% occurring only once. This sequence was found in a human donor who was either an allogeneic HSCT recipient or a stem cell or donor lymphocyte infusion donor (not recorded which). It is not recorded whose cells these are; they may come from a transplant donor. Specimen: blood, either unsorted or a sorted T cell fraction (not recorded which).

CDR3 coding DNA: TGCGCCAGCAGCCAAGATATAACCCGACAGGGAGGGACTGAAGCTTTCTTT. Encoded protein: CASSQDITRQGGTEAFF. The chain has TRBV4-3 and TRBJ1-1; TRBD1 matches 7 bases. Losses at the gene ends were 0 bases for V and 5 bases for J; bases not matched to a gene: 12. Germline V lookup: CDR1 LGHNA, CDR2 YSLEER. The CDR3 spans 17 residues.